The entry below describes one TCR beta chain. The table came from immunoSEQ multiplex PCR; TCRdb's copy has only in-frame clones and leaves some out. The sample lists 110,000 to 150,000 clones, around 75% occurring once. This sample is drawn from a study of blood T cell repertoires in COVID-19. About the research overall: Researchers got acute and convalescent COVID-19 samples from the United States, Italy and Spain.

Seattle researchers signed up patients amid active infection and tracked them longitudinally. Looked up from germline, CDR1 is MNHEY and CDR2 is SVGAGI. After removal of 0 bases from V and 5 bases from J, the junction contained 3 bases not matched to a gene. CDR3 length: 14 residues. The chain recombines TRBV6-5 with TRBJ2-5; 7 bases map to TRBD1. The receptor's source is a woman between 65 and 79 years old with COVID-19, enrolled during active disease. The sample was peripheral blood. CDR3 residues: CASSYSPRGETQYF. The CDR3 DNA follows: TGTGCCAGCAGTTACTCGCCCAGGGGGGAGACCCAGTACTTC.